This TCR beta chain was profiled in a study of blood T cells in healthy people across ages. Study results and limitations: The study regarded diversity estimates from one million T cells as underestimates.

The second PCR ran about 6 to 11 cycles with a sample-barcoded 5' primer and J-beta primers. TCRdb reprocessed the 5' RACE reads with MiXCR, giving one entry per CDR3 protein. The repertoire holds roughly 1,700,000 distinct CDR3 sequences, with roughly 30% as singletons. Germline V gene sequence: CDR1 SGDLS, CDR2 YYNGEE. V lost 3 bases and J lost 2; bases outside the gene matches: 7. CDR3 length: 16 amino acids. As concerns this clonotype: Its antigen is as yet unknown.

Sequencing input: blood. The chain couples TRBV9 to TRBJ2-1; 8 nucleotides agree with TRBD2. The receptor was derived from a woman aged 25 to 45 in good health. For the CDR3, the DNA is TGTGCCAGCAGCGCACCGGGGGGGCAGACCTACAATGAGCAGTTCTTC. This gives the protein CASSAPGGQTYNEQFF.